One and the same sample provided the 32 T cell receptor beta chains below, sequenced in a study of memory CD4+ T cells and cytomegalovirus serostatus. The sort gate was single viable CD3+CD4+CD8-CD45RO+ cells for memory CD4+ T cells. Assay used: immunoSEQ multiplex PCR; TCRdb lists only in-frame clones, some missing. The sample has 55,000 or so clones; about three quarters are singletons. The material sequenced was memory CD4+ T cells from blood. Every receptor here comes from an adult in good health and CMV-seropositive.

This clone turned up a few times. The chain links TRBV9 to TRBJ1-2; D might be TRBD1 (5 bases). V lost 3 bases, J lost 7 bases, and 19 bases lay in between. Germline V gene sequence: CDR1 SGDLS, CDR2 YYNGEE. The CDR3 extends over 15 amino acids. The CDR3 DNA follows: TGTGCCAGCAGCGCACTATTGGAGGGGCCGGCTGGCTACACCTTC. Translated, it gives CASSALLEGPAGYTF.

The chain has TRBV19 and TRBJ1-1; 8 bases fit TRBD1. This CDR3 is built from 14 residues. J gave up 0 bases and V 5 bases, and 2 bases lay outside the gene matches. Germline-derived CDR1 and CDR2 are LNHDA and SQIVND (reference sequence). The chain's CDR3 is CASSWDRMNTEAFF. The CDR3 DNA reads TGTGCCAGTAGTTGGGACAGGATGAACACTGAAGCTTTCTTT.

This chain connects TRBV7-3 to TRBJ1-6, with 7 bases matching TRBD1. Germline V lookup: CDR1 SGHTA, CDR2 FQGTGA. V shed 4 bases and J 7 bases; nucleotides not matched to a gene: 1. The length of the CDR3 is 13 residues. For the CDR3, the DNA is TGTGCCAGCAGCTCGGGACAGAATTCACCCCTCCACTTT. This sequence encodes CASSSGQNSPLHF.

V gene TRBV6-5 combines with J gene TRBJ1-6; 7 nucleotides align to TRBD1. The V gene end was trimmed by 4 bases and the J gene end by 6 bases; junction bases not matched to a gene: 6. This CDR3 spans 15 amino acids. Germline CDR1 reads MNHEY; CDR2 reads SVGAGI. In DNA, the CDR3 is TGTGCCAGCAGTTCAAGCCGGGACAGTAATTCACCCCTCCACTTT. Protein: CASSSSRDSNSPLHF.

The V call is TRBV7-2, the J call TRBJ2-2; maybe TRBD1 (6 bases). The germline V and J ends were trimmed by 4 bases and 1 base, with 7 bases remaining between them. From germline, CDR1 is SGHTA and CDR2 FQGNSA. CDR3 length equals 14 residues. The CDR3 is CASSSGQNTGELFF. The CDR3 DNA reads TGTGCCAGCAGCTCGGGACAGAACACCGGGGAGCTGTTTTTT.

This clone was seen just once. This rearrangement joins TRBV5-1 to TRBJ1-1; possibly TRBD1 for D (5 bases). Germline values: CDR1 SGHRS, CDR2 YFSETQ. V lost 4 bases and J lost 8, with 21 bases in between. The CDR3 has 15 residues. The CDR3 spells CASSPVGGREVEAFF. CDR3 bases: TGCGCCAGCAGCCCTGTTGGGGGTCGGGAGGTGGAAGCTTTCTTT.

The rearrangement uses TRBV30 and TRBJ2-2; 8 bases align to TRBD1. The CDR3 is 17 amino acids. After removal of 0 bases from V and 6 bases from J, the junction contained 12 bases not matched to a gene. Germline V gene lookup returns CDR1 GTSNPN and CDR2 SVGIG (reference sequence). CDR3 coding DNA: TGTGCCTGGAGTGTTCCGGACAGGGCCCTTTTGGCCGGGGAGCTGTTTTTT. This gives the protein CAWSVPDRALLAGELFF.

This clone appeared a few times. The J gene is TRBJ1-2, the V gene TRBV5-4; tentative D call: TRBD1 (6 bases). The CDR3 runs to 14 residues. The germline CDR1 and CDR2 sequences are SGHNT and YYREEE (reference sequence). Trimming removed 4 bases from V and 2 bases from J, with 12 bases in between. CDR3 sequence reads: CASSPLQGNYGYTF. In nucleotides, the CDR3 is TGTGCCAGCAGCCCATTACAGGGAAACTATGGCTACACCTTC.

V usage is TRBV6-1 and J usage is TRBJ1-1, with D perhaps TRBD1 (5 bases). The germline V and J ends were trimmed by 5 bases and 5 bases, with 12 bases remaining between them. Per germline, CDR1 MNHNS and CDR2 SASEGT. The CDR3 is made up of 13 amino acids. CDR3 DNA: TGTGCCAGCAGTTGGGGGACGTATACTGAAGCTTTCTTT. It codes for CASSWGTYTEAFF.

The chain joins TRBV7-2 to TRBJ2-5, with D perhaps given as TRBD1 or TRBD2 (6 bases each). The V gene's germline CDR1 is SGHTA and CDR2 FQGNSA. This CDR3 has 17 residues. Trimming cost V 0 bases and J 2 bases, with 16 bases left between them. The CDR3 DNA sequence: TGTGCCAGCAGCTTAGCGGAGGGACACCCCCTACAAGAGACCCAGTACTTC. Its translation is CASSLAEGHPLQETQYF.

This clone was seen a single time. The rearrangement uses TRBV19 and TRBJ1-2; no reliable D call. The germline gives CDR1 LNHDA, CDR2 SQIVND (reference sequence). The CDR3 consists of 18 residues. The germline V and J ends were trimmed by 2 bases and 3 bases, with 22 bases remaining between them. CDR3 loop: CASSIRVGRRVQYYGYTF. The CDR3, as DNA: TGTGCCAGTAGTATAAGGGTGGGCAGGCGGGTTCAATACTATGGCTACACCTTC. The whole variable domain, remainder taken from reference TRBV19 and TRBJ1-2, is DGGITQSPKYLFRKEGQNVTLSCEQNLNHDAMYWYRQDPGQGLRLIYYSQIVNDFQKGDIAEGYSVSREKKESFPLTVTSAQKNPTAFYLCASSIRVGRRVQYYGYTFGSGTRLTVV.

V and J are TRBV6-5 and TRBJ1-3; D uncertain. The CDR3 is made up of 14 amino acids. Trimming cost V 5 bases and J 2 bases, with 10 bases left between them. The germline V gene has CDR1 MNHEY and CDR2 SVGAGI. DNA of the CDR3: TGTGCCAGCAGTGACCCTCCCCCTGGAAACACCATATATTTT. Translated: CASSDPPPGNTIYF.

DNA of the CDR3: TGTGCCAGCAGCTTAACAGGGGACCTCTCTGGAAACACCATATATTTT. Its protein is CASSLTGDLSGNTIYF. V usage is TRBV5-6 and J usage is TRBJ1-3; 7 nucleotides align to TRBD1. In germline, CDR1 is SGHDT, CDR2 YYEEEE. The length of the CDR3 is 16 residues. The J segment lost 0 bases and the V segment lost 2 bases, leaving 5 bases of the junction unmatched.

The chain employs TRBV5-6 and TRBJ2-2; 14 bases match TRBD2. CDR1 SGHDT and CDR2 YYEEEE come from the germline V gene. This CDR3 region has 16 residues. V was pared by 4 bases and J by 3 bases, with 2 bases of the junction left unmatched. The CDR3 region has the DNA TGTGCCAGCAGCCTGGGACTAGCGGGAGACACCGGGGAGCTGTTTTTT. This translates into CASSLGLAGDTGELFF.

This chain connects TRBV15 to TRBJ2-1, with no clear D. V was clipped by 9 bases and J by 3 bases, with 6 bases between them. The CDR3 contains 11 residues. Germline V gene sequence: CDR1 LNHNV, CDR2 YYDKDF (reference sequence). The DNA of the CDR3 is TGTGCCACAGCTAGCTACAATGAGCAGTTCTTC. Translated: CATASYNEQFF.

This clone has only one observation. The chain has TRBV30 and TRBJ2-7; TRBD1 might be the D (6 bases). With 3 bases removed from V and 4 bases from J, the gap between germline ends came to 16 bases. The CDR3 sequence is 14 residues long. Per the germline V gene, CDR1 is GTSNPN and CDR2 is SVGIG (reference sequence). The CDR3 here is CAWRGWTASYEQYF. CDR3 nucleotides: TGTGCCTGGAGGGGTTGGACAGCTTCATACGAGCAGTACTTC.

The V call is TRBV2, the J call TRBJ2-5; 8 nucleotides match TRBD2. Germline loops: CDR1 SNHLY, CDR2 FYNNEI. The V gene end was trimmed by 5 bases and the J gene end by 5 bases; junction bases not matched to a gene: 7. The CDR3 consists of 14 residues. DNA of the CDR3: TGTGCCAGCAGTCGCGGGGGGAGTCGGGAGACCCAGTACTTC. It is translated as CASSRGGSRETQYF.

V is TRBV7-3 and J is TRBJ2-3; tentative D call: TRBD2 (6 bases). Germline CDR1 is SGHTA and CDR2 is FQGTGA. The CDR3 has 15 amino acids. The V end lost 8 bases, the J end lost 5 bases, and 20 bases lay between the germline ends. CDR3 nucleotide sequence: TGTGCCAGCTCCCCCGGGACTCGCCGGGGAGATACGCAGTATTTT. This translates into CASSPGTRRGDTQYF.

In its sample, this clone was seen a few times. The chain is built from TRBV6-5 and TRBJ2-7; TRBD2 matches at 10 bases. The CDR3 covers 14 residues. Germline V gene sequence: CDR1 MNHEY, CDR2 SVGAGI. Losses at the gene ends were 5 bases for V and 4 bases for J; bases not matched to a gene: 5. The CDR3 DNA sequence: TGTGCCAGCAGTGTCCCGGGACTAGCGTACGAGCAGTACTTC. The encoded protein is CASSVPGLAYEQYF.

The chain has TRBV2 and TRBJ2-2; D possibly corresponds to TRBD2 (5 bases). The V gene lost 5 bases and the J gene lost 4 bases, with 17 bases spanning the gap. CDR3 length: 16 amino acids. The germline V gene encodes CDR1 SNHLY and CDR2 FYNNEI. The CDR3 coding sequence is TGTGCCAGCAGTCGGACCGGACTTTCCGGCACCGGGGAGCTGTTTTTT. Protein sequence: CASSRTGLSGTGELFF.

This chain joins TRBV5-4 and TRBJ2-5; D perhaps matches TRBD1 (5 bases). With 3 bases removed from V and 3 bases from J, the gap between germline ends came to 12 bases. The germline CDR1 and CDR2 sequences are SGHNT and YYREEE (reference sequence). The CDR3 loop spans 14 amino acids. The CDR3 protein is CASSSVDREETQYF. CDR3 sequence (DNA): TGTGCCAGCAGCTCGGTTGACAGAGAAGAGACCCAGTACTTC.

V usage is TRBV6-1 and J usage is TRBJ2-7; the D gene is possibly TRBD1 (6 bases). With 7 bases removed from V and 3 bases from J, the gap between germline ends came to 13 bases. There are 13 residues in the CDR3. The germline gives CDR1 MNHNS, CDR2 SASEGT. The CDR3 loop reads CASTRQAFYEQYF. For the CDR3, the DNA is TGTGCCAGCACCAGACAGGCCTTCTACGAGCAGTACTTC.

The chain has TRBV6-6 and TRBJ1-6; perhaps TRBD1 as D (5 bases). The CDR3 runs 14 residues. The V end was cut by 6 bases, the J end by 7 bases, with 13 bases between. CDR1 and CDR2 (germline): MNHNY, SVGAGI (reference sequence). The CDR3 sequence: CASSRGGGNSPLHF. The CDR3 region has the DNA TGTGCCAGCAGCCGGGGGGGAGGGAATTCACCCCTCCACTTT.

The chain joins TRBV5-1 to TRBJ2-1; 12 nucleotides agree with TRBD2. V lost 2 bases and J lost 9; bases outside the gene matches: 9. The length of the CDR3 is 16 residues. Per the germline V gene, CDR1 is SGHRS and CDR2 is YFSETQ. In DNA form, the CDR3 reads TGCGCCAGCAGCTTCCTATCGACTAGCGGGAGTGGTGAGCAGTTCTTC. It codes for CASSFLSTSGSGEQFF.

The chain is built from TRBV5-4 and TRBJ2-7; TRBD1 matches 8 bases. The junction had 3 bases not matched to a gene; V was cut back by 3 bases and J by 1 base. In germline, CDR1 is SGHNT, CDR2 YYREEE (reference sequence). The CDR3 is made up of 14 amino acids. The CDR3 region is CASSSRGRSYEQYF. Written as DNA, the CDR3 is TGTGCCAGCAGCTCCAGGGGGCGATCCTACGAGCAGTACTTC.

This chain joins TRBV7-6 and TRBJ2-5; 12 bases agree with TRBD2. V was pared by 3 bases and J by 4 bases, with 0 bases of the junction left unmatched. The CDR3 sequence is 14 residues long. Germline CDR1 and CDR2: SGHVS and FNYEAQ. The CDR3 spells CASSLGLAGETQYF. CDR3 coding DNA: TGTGCCAGCAGCTTGGGACTAGCGGGAGAGACCCAGTACTTC.

This chain links TRBV30 with TRBJ2-7, with TRBD2 matching over 7 bases. The CDR3 has 12 residues. The trim removed 5 bases at V and 4 bases at J, leaving 5 bases unmatched. Per germline, CDR1 GTSNPN and CDR2 SVGIG (reference sequence). The chain's CDR3 is CAWLRGGYEQYF. The CDR3 nucleotides read TGTGCCTGGCTGCGGGGAGGGTACGAGCAGTACTTC.

The chain couples TRBV6-6 to TRBJ1-4, with D uncertain. This CDR3 is 13 amino acids long. V lost 6 bases, J lost 3 bases, and 8 bases lay in between. Germline V lookup: CDR1 MNHNY, CDR2 SVGAGI (reference sequence). CDR3 loop: CASRGMANEKLFF. The CDR3 bases are TGTGCCAGCAGGGGCATGGCTAATGAAAAACTGTTTTTT.

This chain uses TRBV30 with TRBJ2-7; 10 bases agree with TRBD1. CDR1 and CDR2 (germline): GTSNPN, SVGIG (reference sequence). The J segment lost 3 bases and the V segment lost 0 bases, leaving 2 bases of the junction unmatched. The CDR3 spans 14 residues. The CDR3 sequence: CAWSVGTGVYEQYF. CDR3 nucleotides: TGTGCCTGGAGTGTTGGGACAGGGGTCTACGAGCAGTACTTC.

The rearrangement links TRBV28 to TRBJ2-6; D unresolved. The CDR3 has 14 amino acids. Per germline, CDR1 MDHEN and CDR2 SYDVKM. V shed 3 bases and J shed 1 base, with 4 bases lying between them. CDR3: CASSLQSGANVLTF. For the CDR3, the DNA is TGTGCCAGCAGTTTGCAGTCTGGGGCCAACGTCCTGACTTTC.

V is TRBV7-3 and J is TRBJ2-1; perhaps TRBD1 as D (6 bases). This CDR3 spans 15 amino acids. Germline V CDR1 and CDR2: SGHTA, FQGTGA. Trimming stripped 0 bases from V and 7 bases from J, with 13 bases between. The CDR3: CASSLTGGRSNEQFF. In DNA, the CDR3 is TGTGCCAGCAGCTTAACAGGGGGACGATCGAATGAGCAGTTCTTC.

The V and J genes are TRBV27 and TRBJ1-5; 8 bases align to TRBD1. CDR3 length: 17 residues. Germline V gene lookup returns CDR1 MNHEY and CDR2 SMNVEV (reference sequence). J was trimmed by 9 bases and V by 0 bases; bases with no gene match: 13. CDR3 bases: TGTGCCAGCAGTTTATCAAACAGGGGGGGTGGGCATCGGCCCCAGCATTTT. Encoded protein: CASSLSNRGGGHRPQHF.